This TCR beta chain was identified in a study of T cell responses to AZD1222 COVID-19 vaccine. Study-level findings and limits: Vaccine-associated CD4 TCRs spanned spike, dominant at 160-218 and 743-854. Recipients of two AZD1222 doses showed rising Spike-specific TCR breadth and depth. In a largely white British group with more females than males, clonal diversity was possibly underestimated. A reported finding is that nearly half of spike-specific TCRs target unmutated variant regions.

Some clones are missing from TCRdb's copy, which holds only in-frame ones; the method was immunoSEQ multiplex PCR. The sample contains about 120,000 clones, 80% to 95% of which appear only once. The sample holds a few counts of this clone. As yet, its antigen is unknown. Sequencing was performed on peripheral blood, taken 28 days after the second dose of the MenACWY control vaccine. The receptor's source is an adult who received the MenACWY meningococcal vaccine as a control.

This CDR3 reads CATSDSGVRTQSPDTQYF. CDR3 nucleotide sequence: TGTGCCACCAGTGACTCGGGGGTGAGGACTCAAAGTCCGGATACGCAGTATTTT. The chain is built from TRBV24-1 and TRBJ2-3; the D gene is possibly TRBD2 (6 bases). The V and J ends lost 4 bases and 6 bases respectively, with 25 bases between them. The CDR3 spans 18 residues. Germline-derived CDR1 and CDR2 are KGHDR and SFDVKD.